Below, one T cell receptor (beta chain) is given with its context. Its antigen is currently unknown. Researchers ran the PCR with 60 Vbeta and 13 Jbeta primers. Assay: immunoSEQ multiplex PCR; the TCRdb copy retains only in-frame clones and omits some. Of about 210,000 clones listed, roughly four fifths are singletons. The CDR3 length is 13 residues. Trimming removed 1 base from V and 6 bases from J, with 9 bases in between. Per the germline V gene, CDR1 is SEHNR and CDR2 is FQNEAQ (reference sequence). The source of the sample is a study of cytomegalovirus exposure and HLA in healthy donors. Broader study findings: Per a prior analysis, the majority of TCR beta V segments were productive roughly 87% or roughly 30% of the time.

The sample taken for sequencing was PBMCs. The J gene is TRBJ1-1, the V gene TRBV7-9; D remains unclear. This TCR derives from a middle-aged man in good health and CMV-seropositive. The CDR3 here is CASSLEVRAEAFF. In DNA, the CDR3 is TGTGCCAGCAGCTTAGAAGTACGGGCTGAAGCTTTCTTT.